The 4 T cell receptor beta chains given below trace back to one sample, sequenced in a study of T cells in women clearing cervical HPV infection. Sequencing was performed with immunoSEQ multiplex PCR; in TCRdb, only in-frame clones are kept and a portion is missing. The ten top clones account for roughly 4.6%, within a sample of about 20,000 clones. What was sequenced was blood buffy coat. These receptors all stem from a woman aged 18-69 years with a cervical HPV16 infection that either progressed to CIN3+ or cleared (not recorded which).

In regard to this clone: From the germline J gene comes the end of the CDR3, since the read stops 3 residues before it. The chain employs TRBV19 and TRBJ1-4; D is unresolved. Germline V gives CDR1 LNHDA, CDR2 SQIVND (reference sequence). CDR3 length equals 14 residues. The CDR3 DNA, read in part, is TGTGCCAGTAGTACCAAGAGGCCCGGGTCGCCA. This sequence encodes CASSTKRPGSP. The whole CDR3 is CASSTKRPGSPLFF.

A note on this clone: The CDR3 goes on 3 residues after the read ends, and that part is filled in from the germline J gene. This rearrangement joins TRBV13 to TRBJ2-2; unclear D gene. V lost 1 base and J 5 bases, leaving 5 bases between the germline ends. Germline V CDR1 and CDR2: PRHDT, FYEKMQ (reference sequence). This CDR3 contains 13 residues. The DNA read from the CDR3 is TGTGCCAGCAGCTTAGCCATGACCGGGGAG. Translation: CASSLAMTGE. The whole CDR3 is CASSLAMTGELFF.

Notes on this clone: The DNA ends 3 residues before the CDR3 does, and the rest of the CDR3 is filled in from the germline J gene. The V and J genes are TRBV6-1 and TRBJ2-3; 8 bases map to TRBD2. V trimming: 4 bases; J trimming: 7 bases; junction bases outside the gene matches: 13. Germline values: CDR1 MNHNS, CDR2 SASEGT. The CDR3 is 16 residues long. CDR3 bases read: TGTGCCAGCAGTGTCTTTGGCGGGGGGAAGACGAATACG. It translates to CASSVFGGGKTNT. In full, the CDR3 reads CASSVFGGGKTNTQYF.

The CDR3 sequence: CASRGTGDNEQFF. CDR3 bases read: TGTGCCAGCCGAGGGACAGGGGACAATGAG. This rearrangement joins TRBV7-3 to TRBJ2-1; 10 positions agree with TRBD1. The read terminates 3 residues ahead of where the CDR3 ends, so the germline J gene completes it. CDR1 and CDR2 from the germline V gene are SGHTA and FQGTGA. V shed 8 bases, J shed 5 bases, and the junction held 3 bases outside the gene matches. The CDR3 has 13 residues.